This T cell receptor beta chain was documented in a study of OX40 agonist ivuxolimab in advanced cancers. Study results and caveats: Some patients without response likewise showed low normalized clonal expansion.

As concerns this clone: Its antigen remains unidentified.

Germline assignment: CDR1 MNHEY and CDR2 SVGAGI. V shed 2 bases and J shed 4 bases, with 11 bases lying between them. The CDR3 sequence is 15 residues long. Assay: immunoSEQ multiplex PCR; the TCRdb copy retains only in-frame clones and omits some. The sample includes 75,000 to 95,000 clones, 85% seen only once; the top ten take roughly 3.1%. The receptor was isolated from an adult with an advanced solid tumor such as melanoma, head and neck, liver or kidney cancer. Sequences were derived from CD4+ or CD8+ T cells sorted from blood, sampled in a trial of the OX40 agonist ivuxolimab. This chain links TRBV6-5 with TRBJ1-4; D not resolved. The CDR3 region has the DNA TGTGCCAGCAGTTACGACGGGCAGATTAATGAAAAACTGTTTTTT. It codes for CASSYDGQINEKLFF.